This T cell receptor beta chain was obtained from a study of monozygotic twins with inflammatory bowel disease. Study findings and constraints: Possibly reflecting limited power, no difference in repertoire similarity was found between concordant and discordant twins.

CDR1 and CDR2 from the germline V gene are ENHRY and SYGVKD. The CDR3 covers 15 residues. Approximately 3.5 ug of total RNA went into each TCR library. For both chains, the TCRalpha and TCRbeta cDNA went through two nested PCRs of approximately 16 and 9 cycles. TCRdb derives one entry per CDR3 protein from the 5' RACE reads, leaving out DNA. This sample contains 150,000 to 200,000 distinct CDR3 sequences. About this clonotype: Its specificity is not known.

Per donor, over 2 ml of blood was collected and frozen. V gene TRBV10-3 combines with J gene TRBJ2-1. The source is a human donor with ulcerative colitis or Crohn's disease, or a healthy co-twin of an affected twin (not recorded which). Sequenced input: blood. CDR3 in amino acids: CATCMSGSSYNEQFF.